The 9 T cell receptor beta chains given below trace back to one sample, sequenced in a study of T cell repertoires in cytomegalovirus infection. TCRdb independently ran MiXCR on the reads; one entry per CDR3 protein. This repertoire shows 250,000 or so distinct CDR3 sequences, over 15% found once; its top ten account for around half. Material: CD8+ T cells from PBMCs. These receptors were obtained from a human donor in good health (CMV status not recorded). Some clones in this sample may be carry-over from other donors' samples.

This clonotype has ten or more counts. The J gene is TRBJ1-1, the V gene TRBV5-1; D possibly corresponds to TRBD1 (5 bases). The CDR3 extends over 15 amino acids. Germline V gene sequence: CDR1 SGHRS, CDR2 YFSETQ. V was pared by 4 bases and J by 2 bases, with 15 bases between. Here the CDR3 DNA reads TGCGCCAGCAGCCTCAAAGGGGCTGATAACACTGAAGCTTTCTTT. Its translation: CASSLKGADNTEAFF. The full variable domain, rest sourced from reference TRBV5-1 and TRBJ1-1, is KAGVTQTPRYLIKTRGQQVTLSCSPISGHRSVSWYQQTPGQGLQFLFEYFSETQRNKGNFPGRFSGRQFSNSRSEMNVSTLELGDSALYLCASSLKGADNTEAFFGQGTRLTVV.

In its sample, this clonotype was seen a few times. The V gene is TRBV11-2, the J gene TRBJ1-2, with a tentative D call TRBD1 (5 bases). The CDR3 length is 17 residues. Looked up from germline, CDR1 is SGHAT and CDR2 is FQNNGV. Trimming removed 0 bases from V and 4 bases from J, with 18 bases in between. Written as DNA, the CDR3 is TGTGCCAGCAGCTTAGAAGGGGCAGGGTCGCCGATCTATGGCTACACCTTC. Amino acid sequence: CASSLEGAGSPIYGYTF.

This sequence joins TRBV20-1 and TRBJ1-5; D not certain. Trimming stripped 5 bases from V and 0 bases from J, with 17 bases between. The CDR3 extends over 16 amino acids. Germline CDR1 and CDR2: DFQATT and SNEGSKA (reference sequence). CDR3 sequence reads: CSALATDTYSNQPQHF. The DNA of the CDR3 is TGCAGTGCTCTCGCCACCGACACTTATAGCAATCAGCCCCAGCATTTT.

Of note for this clonotype: A much larger clonotype is one base distant, so this may be a read error. This chain connects TRBV25-1 to TRBJ1-1; D not resolved. The CDR3 length is 13 residues. Germline CDR1 is MGHDK and CDR2 is SYGVNS. Trimming removed 2 bases at V and 1 base at J, with 5 bases between. The CDR3 region has the DNA TGTGCCAGCAGTGAAAGGTGGAACACTGAAGCTTTCTTT. This codes for CASSERWNTEAFF.

The chain links TRBV12-3 or TRBV12-4 to TRBJ2-2; 11 positions agree with TRBD1. The junction had 9 bases not matched to a gene; V was cut back by 6 bases and J by 3 bases. This CDR3 has 17 amino acids. CDR3 nucleotide sequence: TGTGCCAGCAGCCCGGACAGGGGGCTTTCGGACACCGGGGAGCTGTTTTTT. Translating gives CASSPDRGLSDTGELFF.

This clonotype has just a few counts. The chain joins TRBV2 to TRBJ1-2; no definite D call. V was trimmed by 3 bases and J by 4 bases, leaving 15 bases between them. CDR3 length: 15 amino acids. The germline gives CDR1 SNHLY, CDR2 FYNNEI. The CDR3 here is CASSEDDPDGYGYTF. In DNA, the CDR3 is TGTGCCAGCAGTGAGGATGACCCGGACGGCTATGGCTACACCTTC.

This clonotype was seen repeatedly, ten times or more. This chain joins TRBV4-1 and TRBJ2-5; D may be TRBD1 or TRBD2 (5 bases each). CDR1 is MGHRA, CDR2 YSYEKL, per germline. The CDR3 has 14 amino acids. V lost 0 bases and J lost 4, with 9 bases in between. This chain's CDR3 is CASSQEPGRETQYF. The DNA for the CDR3 is TGCGCCAGCAGCCAAGAGCCAGGGAGAGAGACCCAGTACTTC.

The chain employs TRBV28 and TRBJ2-2; D may be TRBD1 (5 bases). V was cut by 7 bases and J by 5 bases, with 14 bases left in between. There are 14 residues in the CDR3. In germline, CDR1 is MDHEN, CDR2 SYDVKM. CDR3 nucleotide sequence: TGTGCCAGCAAGCTTCGACAGTCAACCGGGGAGCTGTTTTTT. It yields the protein CASKLRQSTGELFF.

The chain links TRBV7-9 to TRBJ2-7, with D possibly being TRBD2 (5 bases). Germline lookup yields CDR1 SEHNR and CDR2 FQNEAQ (reference sequence). The V end was cut by 0 bases, the J end by 2 bases, with 8 bases between. The CDR3 runs 14 residues. CDR3 loop: CASSLAGRAYEQYF. The CDR3 DNA reads as TGTGCCAGCAGCTTAGCGGGGAGAGCCTACGAGCAGTACTTC.